This T cell receptor (beta chain) was identified in a study of PD-L1 blockade in urothelial cancer. Study-level information: Blood samples had a median of around 140,000 T cells, 83,000 or so unique TCRs, and clonality approximately 0.086.

The germline CDR1 and CDR2 sequences are SGHTA and FQGNSA. The CDR3 spans 15 residues. Trimming removed 1 base from V and 3 bases from J, with 10 bases in between. Sequencing used immunoSEQ multiplex PCR; TCRdb keeps in-frame clones, though not all of them. This sample has 90,000 or so clones, with around 89% found just once. As for time point: pretreatment peripheral blood. Patients presented with locally advanced or metastatic urothelial carcinoma. The specimen comprised PBMCs, sampled around atezolizumab (anti-PD-L1) treatment. The source is a man aged 60-69 years with urothelial cancer. This chain connects TRBV7-2 to TRBJ2-1; D is undetermined. CDR3 amino acids: CASSLDSRRYNEQFF. The CDR3 DNA follows: TGTGCCAGCAGCTTAGATTCCAGGCGCTACAATGAGCAGTTCTTC.